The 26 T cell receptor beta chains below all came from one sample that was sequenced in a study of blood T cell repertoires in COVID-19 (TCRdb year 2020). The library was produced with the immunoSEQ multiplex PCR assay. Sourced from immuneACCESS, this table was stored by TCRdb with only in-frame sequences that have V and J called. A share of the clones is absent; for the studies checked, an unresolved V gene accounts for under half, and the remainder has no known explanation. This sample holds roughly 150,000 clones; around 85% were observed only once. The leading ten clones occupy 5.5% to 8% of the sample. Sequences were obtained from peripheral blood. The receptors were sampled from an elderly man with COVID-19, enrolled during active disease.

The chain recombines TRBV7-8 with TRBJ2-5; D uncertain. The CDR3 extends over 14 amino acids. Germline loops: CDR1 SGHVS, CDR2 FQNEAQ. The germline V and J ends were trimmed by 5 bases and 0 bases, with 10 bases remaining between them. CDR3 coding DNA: TGTGCCAGCAGCATGACGGAGTACCAAGAGACCCAGTACTTC. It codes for CASSMTEYQETQYF. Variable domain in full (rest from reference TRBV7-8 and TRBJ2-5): GAGVSQSPRYKVAKRGQDVALRCDPISGHVSLFWYQQALGQGPEFLTYFQNEAQLDKSGLPSDRFFAERPEGSVSTLKIQRTQQEDSAVYLCASSMTEYQETQYFGPGTRLLVL.

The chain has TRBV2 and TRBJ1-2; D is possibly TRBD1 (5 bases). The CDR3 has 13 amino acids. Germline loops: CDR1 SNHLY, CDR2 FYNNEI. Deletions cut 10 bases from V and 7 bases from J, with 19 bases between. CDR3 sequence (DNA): TGTGCCATGGGCGTCCCAGGGCGTCCTGGCTACACCTTC. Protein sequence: CAMGVPGRPGYTF. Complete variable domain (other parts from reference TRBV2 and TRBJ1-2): EPEVTQTPSHQVTQMGQEVILRCVPISNHLYFYWYRQILGQKVEFLVSFYNNEISEKSEIFDDQFSVERPDGSNFTLKIRSTKLEDSAMYFCAMGVPGRPGYTFGSGTRLTVV.

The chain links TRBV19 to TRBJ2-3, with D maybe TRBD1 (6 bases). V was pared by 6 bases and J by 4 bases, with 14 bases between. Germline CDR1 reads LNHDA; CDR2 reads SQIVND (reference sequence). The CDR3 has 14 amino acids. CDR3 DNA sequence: TGTGCCAGTAGAGACAGGACCCGGCCAGATACGCAGTATTTT. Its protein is CASRDRTRPDTQYF. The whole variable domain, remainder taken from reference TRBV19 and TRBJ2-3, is DGGITQSPKYLFRKEGQNVTLSCEQNLNHDAMYWYRQDPGQGLRLIYYSQIVNDFQKGDIAEGYSVSREKKESFPLTVTSAQKNPTAFYLCASRDRTRPDTQYFGPGTRLTVL.

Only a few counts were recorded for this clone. CDR3 sequence: CASSVDPGLQTYEQYF. CDR3 nucleotide sequence: TGCGCCAGCAGCGTGGACCCCGGACTCCAAACCTACGAGCAGTACTTC. This chain joins TRBV5-1 and TRBJ2-7, with a possible D match to TRBD2 (5 bases). CDR1 and CDR2 from the germline V gene are SGHRS and YFSETQ. The CDR3 spans 16 residues. Trimming took off 4 bases at V and 2 bases at J, with 19 bases between the two ends. The variable domain in full, completed from reference TRBV5-1 and TRBJ2-7, reads KAGVTQTPRYLIKTRGQQVTLSCSPISGHRSVSWYQQTPGQGLQFLFEYFSETQRNKGNFPGRFSGRQFSNSRSEMNVSTLELGDSALYLCASSVDPGLQTYEQYFGPGTRLTVT.

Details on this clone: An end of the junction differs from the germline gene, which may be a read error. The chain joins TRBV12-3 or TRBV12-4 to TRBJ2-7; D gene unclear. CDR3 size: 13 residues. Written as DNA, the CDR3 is TGTGCCGGCAGTTCGCTTGGCCCCTACGAGCAGTACTTC. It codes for CAGSSLGPYEQYF.

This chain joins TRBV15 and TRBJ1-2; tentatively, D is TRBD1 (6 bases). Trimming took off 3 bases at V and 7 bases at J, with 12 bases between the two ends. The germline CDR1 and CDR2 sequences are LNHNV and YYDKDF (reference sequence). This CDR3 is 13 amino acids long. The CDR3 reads CATSRSGEGGYTF. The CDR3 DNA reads TGTGCCACCAGCAGGTCAGGGGAGGGTGGCTACACCTTC.

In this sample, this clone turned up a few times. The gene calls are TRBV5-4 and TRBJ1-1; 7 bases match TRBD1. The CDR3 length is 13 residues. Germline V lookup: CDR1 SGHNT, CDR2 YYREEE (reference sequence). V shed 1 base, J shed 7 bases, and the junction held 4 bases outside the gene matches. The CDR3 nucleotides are TGTGCCAGCAGCTTGCAGGCAGGGGGTGAAGCTTTCTTT. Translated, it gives CASSLQAGGEAFF.

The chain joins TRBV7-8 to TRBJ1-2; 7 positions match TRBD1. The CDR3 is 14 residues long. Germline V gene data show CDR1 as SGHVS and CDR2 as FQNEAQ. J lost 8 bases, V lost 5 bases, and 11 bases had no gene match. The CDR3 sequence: CASSPRQGVVGYTF. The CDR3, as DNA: TGTGCCAGCAGCCCCCGACAGGGAGTAGTCGGCTACACCTTC.

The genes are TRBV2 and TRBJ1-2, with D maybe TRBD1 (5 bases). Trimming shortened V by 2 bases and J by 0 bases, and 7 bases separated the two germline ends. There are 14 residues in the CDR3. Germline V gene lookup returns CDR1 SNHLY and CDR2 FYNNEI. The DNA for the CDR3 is TGTGCCAGCAGTGAATGGGGGGCTAACTATGGCTACACCTTC. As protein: CASSEWGANYGYTF. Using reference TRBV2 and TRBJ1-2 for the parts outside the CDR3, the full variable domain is EPEVTQTPSHQVTQMGQEVILRCVPISNHLYFYWYRQILGQKVEFLVSFYNNEISEKSEIFDDQFSVERPDGSNFTLKIRSTKLEDSAMYFCASSEWGANYGYTFGSGTRLTVV.

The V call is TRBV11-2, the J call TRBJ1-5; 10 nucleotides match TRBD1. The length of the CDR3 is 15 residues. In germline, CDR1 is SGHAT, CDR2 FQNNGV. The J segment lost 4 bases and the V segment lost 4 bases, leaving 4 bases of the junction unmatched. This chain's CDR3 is CASSSGTGANQPQHF. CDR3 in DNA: TGTGCCAGCAGCTCTGGGACAGGGGCAAATCAGCCCCAGCATTTT.

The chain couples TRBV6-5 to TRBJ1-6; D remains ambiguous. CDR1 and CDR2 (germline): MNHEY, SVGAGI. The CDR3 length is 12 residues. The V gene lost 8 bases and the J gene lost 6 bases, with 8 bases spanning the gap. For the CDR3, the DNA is TGTGCCAGCGGGAGAGCTAATTCACCCCTCCACTTT. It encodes CASGRANSPLHF.

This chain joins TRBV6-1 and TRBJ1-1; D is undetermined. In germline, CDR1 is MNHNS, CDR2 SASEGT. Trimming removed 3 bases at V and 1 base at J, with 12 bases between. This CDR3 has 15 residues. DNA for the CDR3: TGTGCCAGCAGTGATCCCGGGTCCCCGAACACTGAAGCTTTCTTT. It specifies CASSDPGSPNTEAFF.

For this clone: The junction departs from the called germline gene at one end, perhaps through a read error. CDR3 sequence: CASSSYNEQFF. The CDR3 DNA reads TGTGCCAGCAGTTCCTATAATGAGCAGTTCTTC. The chain has TRBV12-3 or TRBV12-4 and TRBJ2-1; no clear D gene. This CDR3 spans 11 amino acids.

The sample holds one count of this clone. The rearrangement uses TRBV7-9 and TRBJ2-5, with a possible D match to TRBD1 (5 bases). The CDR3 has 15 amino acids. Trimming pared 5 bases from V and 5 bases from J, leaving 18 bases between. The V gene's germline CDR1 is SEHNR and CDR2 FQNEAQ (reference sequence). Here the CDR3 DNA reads TGTGCCAGCAGCACCCCTCAGGGTTATTCGGAGACCCAGTACTTC. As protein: CASSTPQGYSETQYF.

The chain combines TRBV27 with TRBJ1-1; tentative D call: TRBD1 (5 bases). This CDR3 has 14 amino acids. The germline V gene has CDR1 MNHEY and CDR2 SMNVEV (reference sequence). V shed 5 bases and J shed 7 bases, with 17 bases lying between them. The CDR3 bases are TGTGCCAGCAGTCCCGAACACGGTAGGGGTGAAGCTTTCTTT. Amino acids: CASSPEHGRGEAFF.

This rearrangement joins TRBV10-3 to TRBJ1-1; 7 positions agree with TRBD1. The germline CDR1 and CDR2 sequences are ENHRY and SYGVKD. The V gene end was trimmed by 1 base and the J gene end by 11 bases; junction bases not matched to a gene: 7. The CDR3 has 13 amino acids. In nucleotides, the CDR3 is TGTGCCATCAGTGAGTACCGACAGGGAAGGGCTTTCTTT. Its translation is CAISEYRQGRAFF.

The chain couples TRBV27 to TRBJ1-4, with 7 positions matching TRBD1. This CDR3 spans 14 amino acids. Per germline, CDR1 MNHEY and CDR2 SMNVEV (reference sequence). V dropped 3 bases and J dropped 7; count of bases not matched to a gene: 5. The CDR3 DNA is TGTGCCAGCAGTTTCCGGGACAGAATTGAAAAACTGTTTTTT. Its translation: CASSFRDRIEKLFF. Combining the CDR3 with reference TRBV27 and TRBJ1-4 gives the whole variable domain EAQVTQNPRYLITVTGKKLTVTCSQNMNHEYMSWYRQDPGLGLRQIYYSMNVEVTDKGDVPEGYKVSRKEKRNFPLILESPSPNQTSLYFCASSFRDRIEKLFFGSGTQLSVL.

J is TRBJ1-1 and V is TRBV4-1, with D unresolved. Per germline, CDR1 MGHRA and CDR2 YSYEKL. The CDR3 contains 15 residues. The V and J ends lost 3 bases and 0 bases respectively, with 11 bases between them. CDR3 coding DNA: TGCGCCAGCAGCCATGCAGGCGGGCTGAACACTGAAGCTTTCTTT. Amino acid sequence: CASSHAGGLNTEAFF.

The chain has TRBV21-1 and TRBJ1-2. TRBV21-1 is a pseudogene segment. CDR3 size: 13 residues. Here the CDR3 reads CASPPPGGPGYTF. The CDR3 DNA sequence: TGTGCCAGCCCCCCCCCGGGGGGCCCTGGCTACACCTTC.

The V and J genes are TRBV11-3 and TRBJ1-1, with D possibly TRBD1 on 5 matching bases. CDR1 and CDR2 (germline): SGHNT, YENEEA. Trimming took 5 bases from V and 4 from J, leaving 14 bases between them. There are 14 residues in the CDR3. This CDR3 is CASSPLREGTEAFF. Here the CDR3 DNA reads TGTGCCAGCAGCCCCCTCAGGGAAGGCACTGAAGCTTTCTTT. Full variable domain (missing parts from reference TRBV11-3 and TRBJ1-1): EAGVVQSPRYKIIEKKQPVAFWCNPISGHNTLYWYLQNLGQGPELLIRYENEEAVDDSQLPKDRFSAERLKGVDSTLKIQPAELGDSAVYLCASSPLREGTEAFFGQGTRLTVV.

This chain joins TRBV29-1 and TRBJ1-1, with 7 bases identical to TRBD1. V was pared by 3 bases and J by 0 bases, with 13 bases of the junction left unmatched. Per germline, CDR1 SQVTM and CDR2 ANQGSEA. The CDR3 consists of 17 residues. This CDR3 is CSVDETGRRRMNTEAFF. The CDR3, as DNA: TGCAGCGTTGACGAGACAGGGAGACGCCGCATGAACACTGAAGCTTTCTTT.

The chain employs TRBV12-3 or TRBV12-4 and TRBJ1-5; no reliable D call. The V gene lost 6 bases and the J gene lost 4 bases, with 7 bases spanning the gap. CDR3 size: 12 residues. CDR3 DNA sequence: TGTGCCAGCAGCCAGAATAATCAGCCCCAGCATTTT. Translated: CASSQNNQPQHF.

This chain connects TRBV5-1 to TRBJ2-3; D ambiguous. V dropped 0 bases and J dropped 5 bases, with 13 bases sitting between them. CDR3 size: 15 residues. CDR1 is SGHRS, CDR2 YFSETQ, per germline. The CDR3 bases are TGCGCCAGCAGCTTGGAAAGCAAGCCGTTAGATACGCAGTATTTT. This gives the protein CASSLESKPLDTQYF.

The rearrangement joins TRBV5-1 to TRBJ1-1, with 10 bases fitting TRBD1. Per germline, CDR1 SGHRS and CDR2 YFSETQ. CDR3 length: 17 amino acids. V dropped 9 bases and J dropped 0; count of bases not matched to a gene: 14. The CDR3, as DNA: TGCGCCACTACCGTGGGCCCGACAGGGGGCCTGAACACTGAAGCTTTCTTT. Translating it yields CATTVGPTGGLNTEAFF.

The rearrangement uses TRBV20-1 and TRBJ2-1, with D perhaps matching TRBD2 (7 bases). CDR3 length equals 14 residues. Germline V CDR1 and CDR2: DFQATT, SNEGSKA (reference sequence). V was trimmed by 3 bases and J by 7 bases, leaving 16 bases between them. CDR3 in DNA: TGCAGTGCTAGTAACGGGGGGCTGGGGAATGAGCAGTTCTTC. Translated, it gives CSASNGGLGNEQFF.

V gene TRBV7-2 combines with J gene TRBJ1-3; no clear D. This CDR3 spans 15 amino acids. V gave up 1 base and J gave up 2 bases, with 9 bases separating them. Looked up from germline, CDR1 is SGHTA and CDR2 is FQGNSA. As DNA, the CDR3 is TGTGCCAGCAGCTTAGATTCGTCTCCTGGAAACACCATATATTTT. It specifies CASSLDSSPGNTIYF.